Below are 7 T cell receptor beta chains sequenced from a single sample in a study of blood T cell repertoires in COVID-19. Method: immunoSEQ multiplex PCR; TCRdb's copy keeps in-frame clones and lacks some. The sample contains 80,000 to 100,000 clones, almost 90% of which appear only once. The source material was peripheral blood. Receptor source: a human donor with active COVID-19. The donor label of this sample is uncertain.

The chain joins TRBV11-2 to TRBJ2-2; the D gene is possibly TRBD2 (6 bases). The CDR3 extends over 15 amino acids. Germline V lookup: CDR1 SGHAT, CDR2 FQNNGV. V lost 7 bases to trimming and J lost 8 bases, with 20 bases between them. The CDR3 DNA reads as TGTGCCAGCACCCCCGGGACTCCGTTTTCGGGGGAGCTGTTTTTT. Translating it yields CASTPGTPFSGELFF.

This chain joins TRBV29-1 and TRBJ1-1; D ambiguous. Trimming removed 6 bases from V and 4 bases from J, with 15 bases in between. Germline loops: CDR1 SQVTM, CDR2 ANQGSEA. The CDR3 is made up of 13 amino acids. The CDR3 nucleotides read TGCAGCGTCTGCATAGGGAGTAGCACTGAAGCTTTCTTT. It codes for CSVCIGSSTEAFF.

This chain uses TRBV4-1 with TRBJ2-7, with 11 bases identical to TRBD1. Unmatched junction bases numbered 13, after V lost 4 bases and J lost 5 bases. Looked up from germline, CDR1 is MGHRA and CDR2 is YSYEKL. There are 17 residues in the CDR3. CDR3 sequence (DNA): TGCGCCAGCAGCCCCCAGTGGCGGACAGGGGGCGCAGACGAGCAGTACTTC. Translation gives CASSPQWRTGGADEQYF.

The chain uses TRBV19 and TRBJ1-4; a weak D match, TRBD1 (6 bases). Germline CDR1 and CDR2: LNHDA and SQIVND (reference sequence). CDR3 size: 15 residues. V was pared by 9 bases and J by 5 bases, with 19 bases between. CDR3 sequence (DNA): TGTGCCAGCTCCCGGGACACTAGAGTAAATGAAAAACTGTTTTTT. It codes for CASSRDTRVNEKLFF.

This clone was counted a few times. The V gene is TRBV9, the J gene TRBJ2-2; 11 nucleotides line up with TRBD2. The CDR3 is 17 amino acids. V gave up 0 bases and J gave up 0 bases; unmatched junction bases: 1. Germline values: CDR1 SGDLS, CDR2 YYNGEE. CDR3: CASSVALAGANTGELFF. The CDR3 region has the DNA TGTGCCAGCAGCGTAGCACTAGCGGGGGCGAACACCGGGGAGCTGTTTTTT.

The rearrangement joins TRBV4-3 to TRBJ1-1; the D gene is possibly TRBD1 (6 bases). Germline CDR1 and CDR2: LGHNA and YSLEER. This CDR3 comprises 16 residues. V was trimmed by 2 bases and J by 2 bases, leaving 15 bases between them. The CDR3 loop reads CASSQYYRVGNTEAFF. DNA of the CDR3: TGCGCCAGCAGCCAATATTACAGGGTGGGTAACACTGAAGCTTTCTTT.

The chain combines TRBV18 with TRBJ2-1; 8 nucleotides match TRBD1. The CDR3 is 14 amino acids. Germline lookup yields CDR1 KGHSH and CDR2 LQKENI. J was trimmed by 6 bases and V by 3 bases; bases with no gene match: 4. CDR3 loop: CASSPRTGTNEQFF. CDR3 DNA: TGTGCCAGCTCACCTCGGACAGGGACCAATGAGCAGTTCTTC.